The clone carrying this TCR beta chain was seen at least ten times. The data originate from a study of T-cell reconstitution after alpha-beta-depleted transplantation in children. V shed 1 base and J shed 4 bases, with 8 bases lying between them. The length of the CDR3 is 15 residues. Germline loops: CDR1 LGHDT, CDR2 YNNKEL (reference sequence). During its preparation, the TCRbeta library received unique molecular identifiers. TCRdb re-called the PCR reads through MiXCR, storing one row per CDR3 protein. The sample shows fewer than 550,000 distinct CDR3 sequences, approximately 10% of them seen only once.

The origin of this receptor is a human donor who donated a stem cell graft to a child with acute myeloid leukemia. The starting material was PBMCs from the stem cell graft donor, obtained from the stem cell graft. The V and J genes are TRBV3-1 and TRBJ2-6, with D tentatively TRBD1 or TRBD2 (5 bases each). CDR3 DNA sequence: TGTGCCAGCAGCCAAGGAGGGGTGGGGGCCAACGTCCTGACTTTC. Amino acid sequence: CASSQGGVGANVLTF.